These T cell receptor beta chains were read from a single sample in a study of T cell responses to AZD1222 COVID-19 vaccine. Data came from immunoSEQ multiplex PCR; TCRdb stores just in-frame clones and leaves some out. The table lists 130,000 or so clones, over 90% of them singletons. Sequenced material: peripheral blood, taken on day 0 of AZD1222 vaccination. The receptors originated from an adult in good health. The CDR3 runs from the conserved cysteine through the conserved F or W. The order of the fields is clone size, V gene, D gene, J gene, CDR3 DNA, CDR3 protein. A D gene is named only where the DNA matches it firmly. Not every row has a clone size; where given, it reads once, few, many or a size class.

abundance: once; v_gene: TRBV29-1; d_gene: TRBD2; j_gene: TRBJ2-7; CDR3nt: TGCAGCGTCCTCCCCGGGGGGGCCGTCGAGCAGTACTTC; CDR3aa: CSVLPGGAVEQYF
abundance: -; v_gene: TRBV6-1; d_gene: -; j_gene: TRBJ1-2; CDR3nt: TGTGCCAGCAGTGAAAGGACGGGGACTGGCTACACCTTC; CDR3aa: CASSERTGTGYTF
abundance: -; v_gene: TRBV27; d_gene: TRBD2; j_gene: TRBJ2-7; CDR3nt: TGTGCCAGCGCCAGGACTAGCGGGTCCTACGAGCAGTACTTC; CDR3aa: CASARTSGSYEQYF
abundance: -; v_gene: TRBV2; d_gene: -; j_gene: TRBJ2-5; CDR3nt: TGTGCCAGCAGTGAGGAGACCCAGTACTTC; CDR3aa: CASSEETQYF
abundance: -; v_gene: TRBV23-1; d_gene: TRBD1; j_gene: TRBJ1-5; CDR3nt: TGCGCCAGCAGTCAACCAGGACAGGACAACGGGCCCCAGCATTTT; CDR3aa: CASSQPGQDNGPQHF
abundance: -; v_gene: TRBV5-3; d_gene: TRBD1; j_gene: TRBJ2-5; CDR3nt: TGTGCCAGAAGCCGGCGACAGGGGGAATGTGAGACCCAGTACTTC; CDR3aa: CARSRRQGECETQYF
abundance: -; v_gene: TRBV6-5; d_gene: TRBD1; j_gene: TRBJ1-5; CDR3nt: TGTGCCAGCATTACAGGGGCCCCTAGCAATCAGCCCCAGCATTTT; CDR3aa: CASITGAPSNQPQHF
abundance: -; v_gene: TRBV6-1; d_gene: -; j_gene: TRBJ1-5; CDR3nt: TGTGCCAGCAGTGATCGTGCTGGCAATCAGCCCCAGCATTTT; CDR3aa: CASSDRAGNQPQHF
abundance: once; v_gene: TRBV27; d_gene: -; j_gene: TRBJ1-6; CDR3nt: TGTGCCAGCAGTTCCGGGGCGTCCTATAATTCACCCCTCCACTTT; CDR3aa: CASSSGASYNSPLHF
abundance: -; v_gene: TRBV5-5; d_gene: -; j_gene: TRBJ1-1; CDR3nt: TGTGCCAGCAGCGGCAGGGGCGCTGAAGCTTTCTTT; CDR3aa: CASSGRGAEAFF
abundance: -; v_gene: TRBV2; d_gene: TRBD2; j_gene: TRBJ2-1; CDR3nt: TGTGCCAGCAGTGATTCTAGCGGGGTATACAATGAGCAGTTCTTC; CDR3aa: CASSDSSGVYNEQFF
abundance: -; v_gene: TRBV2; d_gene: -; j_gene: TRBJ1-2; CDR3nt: TGTGCCAGCAGAGCCCCGGGACTGTTTAACTATGGCTACACCTTC; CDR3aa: CASRAPGLFNYGYTF
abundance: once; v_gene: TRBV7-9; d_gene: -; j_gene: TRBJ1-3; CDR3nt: TGTGCCAGCAGCTTCCGCGGGGGAGTTTTAGGAAACACCATATATTTT; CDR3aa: CASSFRGGVLGNTIYF
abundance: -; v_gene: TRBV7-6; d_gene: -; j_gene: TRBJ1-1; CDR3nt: TGTGCCAGCAGCTTAGGTCAGGGCTGGGAAGCTTTCTTT; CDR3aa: CASSLGQGWEAFF
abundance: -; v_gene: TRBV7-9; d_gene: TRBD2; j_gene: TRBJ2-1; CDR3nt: TGTGCCAGCAGCCCCCTTGGACTAGCGGGGGTAAGAGCCCACAATGAGCAGTTCTTC; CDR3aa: CASSPLGLAGVRAHNEQFF
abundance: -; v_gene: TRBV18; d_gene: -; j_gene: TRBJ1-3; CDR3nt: TGTGCCAGCTCACCCGTCCTACAGAGCTCTGGAAACACCATATATTTT; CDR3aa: CASSPVLQSSGNTIYF
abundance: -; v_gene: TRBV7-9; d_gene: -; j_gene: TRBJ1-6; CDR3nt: TGTGCCAGCAGCTTTACGGCCAATTCACCCCTCCACTTT; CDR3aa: CASSFTANSPLHF
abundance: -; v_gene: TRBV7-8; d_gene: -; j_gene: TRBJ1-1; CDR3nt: TGTGCCAGCAGCTTAGAATGGGGGCCTGGGGCTTTCTTT; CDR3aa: CASSLEWGPGAFF
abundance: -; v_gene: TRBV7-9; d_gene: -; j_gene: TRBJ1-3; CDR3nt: TGTGCCAGCAGCCTAACCGGGACACTCTCTGGAAACACCATATATTTT; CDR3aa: CASSLTGTLSGNTIYF
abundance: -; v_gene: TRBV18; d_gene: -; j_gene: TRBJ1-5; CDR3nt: TGTGCCAGCCGAATCAGCGGCAGCAATCAGCCCCAGCATTTT; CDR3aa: CASRISGSNQPQHF
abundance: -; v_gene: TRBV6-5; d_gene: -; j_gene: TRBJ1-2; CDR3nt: TGTGCCAGCAGTTACTCGAGTCGGGGGGGGATCGGCTACACCTTC; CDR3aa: CASSYSSRGGIGYTF
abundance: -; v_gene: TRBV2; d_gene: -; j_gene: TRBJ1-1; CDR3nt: TGTGCCAGCAGTGAATCCGGGGTTGGCACTGAAGCTTTCTTT; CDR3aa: CASSESGVGTEAFF
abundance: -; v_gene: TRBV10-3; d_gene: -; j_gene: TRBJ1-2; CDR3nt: TGTGCCATCAGTGAGTCGGCAGGGCTCGGCTACACCTTC; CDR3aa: CAISESAGLGYTF
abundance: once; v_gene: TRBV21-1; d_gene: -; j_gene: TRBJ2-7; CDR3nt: TGTGCCAGCAGCAAACTCTCGGGGGGGCCCTACGAGCAGTACTTC; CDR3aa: CASSKLSGGPYEQYF
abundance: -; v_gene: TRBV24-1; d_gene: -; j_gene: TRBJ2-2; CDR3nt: TGTGCCTCCCAAAAGGGGGTTACCGGGGAGCTGTTTTTT; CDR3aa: CASQKGVTGELFF
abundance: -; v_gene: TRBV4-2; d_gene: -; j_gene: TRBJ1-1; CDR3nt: TGTGCCAGCAGCCAAGTCGCTGGGGGGGAGAAAAACACTGAAGCTTTCTTT; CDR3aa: CASSQVAGGEKNTEAFF
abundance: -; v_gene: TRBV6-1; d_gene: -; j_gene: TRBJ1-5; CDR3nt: TGTGCCAGCAGTGAAGCGCCCTGGGGGGATAGCAATCAGCCCCAGCATTTT; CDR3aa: CASSEAPWGDSNQPQHF
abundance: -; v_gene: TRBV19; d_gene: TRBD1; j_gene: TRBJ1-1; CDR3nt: TGTGCCAGTAGTATAGGGACAGGAATGACAATTTACACTGAAGCTTTCTTT; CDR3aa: CASSIGTGMTIYTEAFF
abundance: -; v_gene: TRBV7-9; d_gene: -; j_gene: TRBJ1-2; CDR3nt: TGTGCCAGCAGAAGATTACCGGGACTCAGAAACTATGGCTACACCTTC; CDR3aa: CASRRLPGLRNYGYTF
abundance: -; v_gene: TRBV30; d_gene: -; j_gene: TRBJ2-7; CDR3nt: TGTGCCTGCCGGGGGAGGGGGGCCCACTCCTACGAGCAGTACTTC; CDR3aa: CACRGRGAHSYEQYF
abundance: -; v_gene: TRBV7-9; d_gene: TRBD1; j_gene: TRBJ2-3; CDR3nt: TGTGCCAGCAGCCGACGGACAGGGCAGCTAGATACGCAGTATTTT; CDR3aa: CASSRRTGQLDTQYF
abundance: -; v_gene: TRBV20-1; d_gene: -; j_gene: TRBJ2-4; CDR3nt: TGCAGTGCTAGTATTTCAGGGGATAAAAACATTCAGTACTTC; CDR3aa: CSASISGDKNIQYF
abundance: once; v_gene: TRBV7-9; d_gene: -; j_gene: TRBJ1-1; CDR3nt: TGTGCCAGCAGCTTTCACAGACGGAACACTGAAGCTTTCTTT; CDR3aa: CASSFHRRNTEAFF
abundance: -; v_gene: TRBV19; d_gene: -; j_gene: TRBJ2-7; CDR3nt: TGTGCCAGTAGTAGACAGGTAATGGGGCACGAGCAGTACTTC; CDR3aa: CASSRQVMGHEQYF
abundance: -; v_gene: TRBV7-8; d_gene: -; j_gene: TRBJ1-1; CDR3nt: TGTGCCAGCAGCGCGCCCCAGGGACACCTGAACACTGAAGCTTTCTTT; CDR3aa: CASSAPQGHLNTEAFF
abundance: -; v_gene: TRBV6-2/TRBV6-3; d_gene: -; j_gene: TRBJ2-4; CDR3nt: TGTGCCAGCAGTGCTTGGAACATTCAGTACTTC; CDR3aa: CASSAWNIQYF
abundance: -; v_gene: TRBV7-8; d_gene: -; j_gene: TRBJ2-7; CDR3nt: TGTGCCAGCAGCTTCGACCATACTTATTTAGAGCAGTACTTC; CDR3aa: CASSFDHTYLEQYF
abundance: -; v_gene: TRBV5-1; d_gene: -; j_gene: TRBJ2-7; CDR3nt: TGCGCCAGCAGCTTGGGGAGGGGCGAGCAGTACTTC; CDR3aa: CASSLGRGEQYF
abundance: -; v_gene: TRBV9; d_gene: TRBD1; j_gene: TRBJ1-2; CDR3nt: TGTGCCAGCAGCGTAGACCCGACCTCGGACAGGGTCGGTGGCTACACCTTC; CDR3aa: CASSVDPTSDRVGGYTF
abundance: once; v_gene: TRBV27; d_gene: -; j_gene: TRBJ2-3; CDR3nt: TGTGCCACCGAGGGGGGGCGCGATGATACGCAGTATTTT; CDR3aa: CATEGGRDDTQYF
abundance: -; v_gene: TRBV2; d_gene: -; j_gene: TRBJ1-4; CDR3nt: TGTGCCAGCAGTCGGGACGGCGGGGATGAAAAACTGTTTTTT; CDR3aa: CASSRDGGDEKLFF